One sample yielded the 26 T cell receptor beta chains listed below, sequenced in a study of OX40 agonist ivuxolimab in advanced cancers. Repertoires were generated with immunoSEQ multiplex PCR, while TCRdb's copy carries only in-frame clones and drops some. The sample includes approximately 96,000 clones, about nine tenths of them seen just once. Sequences were derived from CD4+ or CD8+ T cells sorted from blood, sampled in a trial of the OX40 agonist ivuxolimab. The receptors originated from an adult with an advanced solid tumor such as melanoma, head and neck, liver or kidney cancer.

The chain recombines TRBV28 with TRBJ2-7; 8 positions agree with TRBD2. CDR1 and CDR2 from the germline V gene are MDHEN and SYDVKM. V lost 6 bases, J lost 0 bases, and 4 bases stayed unmatched. This CDR3 has 14 residues. DNA for the CDR3: TGTGCCAGCAGCCTCGCGGGAGGCTCCTACGAGCAGTACTTC. This gives the protein CASSLAGGSYEQYF.

The chain joins TRBV5-1 to TRBJ2-7; D call uncertain. The V gene's germline CDR1 is SGHRS and CDR2 YFSETQ. CDR3 length: 15 residues. Between the trimmed V and J ends, which lost 0 bases and 4 bases, there was a span of 14 bases. In DNA, the CDR3 is TGCGCCAGCAGCTTGGTTCCAGACCTAGGTTACGAGCAGTACTTC. Protein sequence: CASSLVPDLGYEQYF.

This chain connects TRBV4-3 to TRBJ2-7; TRBD2 matches 7 bases. This CDR3 region has 15 residues. CDR1 and CDR2 (germline): LGHNA, YSLEER. V lost 1 base, J lost 3 bases, and 6 bases stayed unmatched. CDR3 bases: TGCGCCAGCAGCCAAGGACGGGACTACTTCTACGAGCAGTACTTC. Amino acid sequence: CASSQGRDYFYEQYF.

V usage is TRBV18 and J usage is TRBJ2-1; D perhaps matches TRBD1 (6 bases). Germline V gene lookup returns CDR1 KGHSH and CDR2 LQKENI. V was trimmed by 2 bases and J by 3 bases, leaving 8 bases between them. This CDR3 is built from 14 residues. The CDR3 DNA follows: TGTGCCAGCTCACCAGGGACACACTACAATGAGCAGTTCTTC. Residues: CASSPGTHYNEQFF.

Notes on this clone: At the DNA level, this CDR3 is encoded by other sequences in the same sample as well. The chain joins TRBV9 to TRBJ2-5; D may be TRBD1 or TRBD2 (5 bases each). Germline CDR1 is SGDLS and CDR2 is YYNGEE. V dropped 2 bases and J dropped 3 bases, with 5 bases sitting between them. The CDR3 extends over 12 amino acids. CDR3 amino acids: CASSVGEETQYF. CDR3 DNA: TGTGCCAGCAGCGTGGGGGAAGAGACCCAGTACTTC.

The chain recombines TRBV5-6 with TRBJ2-7, with 13 bases fitting TRBD2. Germline lookup yields CDR1 SGHDT and CDR2 YYEEEE. There are 17 residues in the CDR3. Losses at the gene ends were 8 bases for V and 4 bases for J; bases not matched to a gene: 15. This CDR3 is CASAGTEGLAGEYEQYF. In nucleotides, the CDR3 is TGTGCCAGTGCCGGGACAGAAGGACTAGCGGGAGAGTACGAGCAGTACTTC. The full variable domain, with the rest looked up from reference TRBV5-6 and TRBJ2-7, is DAGVTQSPTHLIKTRGQQVTLRCSPKSGHDTVSWYQQALGQGPQFIFQYYEEEERQRGNFPDRFSGHQFPNYSSELNVNALLLGDSALYLCASAGTEGLAGEYEQYFGPGTRLTVT.

The chain combines TRBV5-1 with TRBJ2-3; the match to TRBD2 covers 7 bases. The CDR3 covers 16 residues. The germline V gene encodes CDR1 SGHRS and CDR2 YFSETQ. V was clipped by 0 bases and J by 2 bases; unmatched bases: 6. CDR3 in DNA: TGCGCCAGCAGCTTGGGCCTAGCGGAAATCACAGATACGCAGTATTTT. Amino acid sequence: CASSLGLAEITDTQYF.

In DNA form, the CDR3 reads TGCGCCAGCAGCTTGGAGGGCAGGGGCATAGTCGATGAGCAGTTCTTC. The encoded protein is CASSLEGRGIVDEQFF. The chain carries TRBV5-1 and TRBJ2-1; D is possibly TRBD1 (6 bases). This CDR3 region has 16 residues. Trimming left V 0 bases short and J 8 bases short, with 18 bases between. Germline-derived CDR1 and CDR2 are SGHRS and YFSETQ.

CDR3 nucleotide sequence: TGTGCCAGCACCTCTGGGTCACCCTACGACACCATATATTTT. Protein product: CASTSGSPYDTIYF. V is TRBV6-5 and J is TRBJ1-3, with no clear D. V dropped 7 bases and J dropped 8 bases, with 18 bases sitting between them. Per the germline V gene, CDR1 is MNHEY and CDR2 is SVGAGI. This CDR3 has 14 amino acids.

This chain joins TRBV6-6 and TRBJ1-5, with TRBD1 matching 7 bases. V trimming: 7 bases; J trimming: 4 bases; junction bases outside the gene matches: 7. The CDR3 is made up of 14 amino acids. The germline V gene encodes CDR1 MNHNY and CDR2 SVGAGI (reference sequence). CDR3 in amino acids: CASTTGVRNQPQHF. In nucleotides, the CDR3 is TGTGCCAGCACCACAGGGGTTCGAAATCAGCCCCAGCATTTT.

The genes are TRBV29-1 and TRBJ2-2, with 9 bases fitting TRBD1. The CDR3 spans 14 residues. The V gene end was trimmed by 5 bases and the J gene end by 6 bases; junction bases not matched to a gene: 7. Germline V gene data show CDR1 as SQVTM and CDR2 as ANQGSEA. The CDR3 reads CSVSSRDRAGELFF. The CDR3 DNA reads TGCAGCGTTAGTAGCCGGGACAGGGCCGGGGAGCTGTTTTTT.

The J gene is TRBJ2-5, the V gene TRBV28; no firm D call. CDR1 is MDHEN, CDR2 SYDVKM, per germline. V lost 6 bases to trimming and J lost 7 bases, with 9 bases between them. The CDR3 length is 11 residues. The CDR3 DNA reads as TGTGCCAGCAGCCCGCGGAGGACCCAGTACTTC. It translates to CASSPRRTQYF.

The V gene is TRBV10-3, the J gene TRBJ2-5, with a weak D call TRBD1 (5 bases). V was pared by 0 bases and J by 7 bases, with 15 bases between. CDR3 length: 15 residues. Germline CDR1 reads ENHRY; CDR2 reads SYGVKD. The CDR3 loop is CAISESGAEQGTQYF. The CDR3 DNA is TGTGCCATCAGTGAGTCAGGTGCGGAGCAGGGGACCCAGTACTTC.

The J gene is TRBJ2-2, the V gene TRBV5-6; D remains unclear. Trimming removed 0 bases at V and 4 bases at J, with 4 bases between. Germline CDR1 is SGHDT and CDR2 is YYEEEE. The CDR3 contains 13 residues. CDR3 protein: CASSLGRTGELFF. The CDR3 nucleotides read TGTGCCAGCAGCTTGGGCCGCACCGGGGAGCTGTTTTTT. Drawing the rest from reference TRBV5-6 and TRBJ2-2, the complete variable domain is DAGVTQSPTHLIKTRGQQVTLRCSPKSGHDTVSWYQQALGQGPQFIFQYYEEEERQRGNFPDRFSGHQFPNYSSELNVNALLLGDSALYLCASSLGRTGELFFGEGSRLTVL.

V is TRBV4-1 and J is TRBJ1-1; no reliable D call. CDR1 and CDR2 from the germline V gene are MGHRA and YSYEKL. V lost 2 bases, J lost 3 bases, and 10 bases lay in between. The length of the CDR3 is 14 residues. The CDR3 sequence: CASSQMSGDTEAFF. DNA for the CDR3: TGCGCCAGCAGCCAAATGTCCGGGGACACTGAAGCTTTCTTT.

The rearrangement links TRBV7-2 to TRBJ2-1, with TRBD1 identical over 8 bases. Germline assignment: CDR1 SGHTA and CDR2 FQGNSA. This CDR3 is built from 15 residues. V shed 5 bases and J 0 bases; nucleotides not matched to a gene: 3. CDR3 residues: CASSPTGDSYNEQFF. The CDR3 nucleotides read TGTGCCAGCAGCCCGACAGGGGACTCCTACAATGAGCAGTTCTTC.

The chain is built from TRBV5-1 and TRBJ2-7, with 8 bases fitting TRBD1. With V trimmed by 3 bases and J by 5 bases, 7 bases remained unmatched. Germline CDR1 reads SGHRS; CDR2 reads YFSETQ. CDR3 length: 14 amino acids. This CDR3 is CASSSGGRGNEQYF. The DNA for the CDR3 is TGCGCCAGCAGCTCAGGGGGCAGGGGCAACGAGCAGTACTTC.

The V and J genes are TRBV9 and TRBJ2-7; TRBD1 matches at 11 bases. The length of the CDR3 is 17 residues. Germline V gene lookup returns CDR1 SGDLS and CDR2 YYNGEE. With V trimmed by 3 bases and J by 4 bases, 12 bases remained unmatched. DNA for the CDR3: TGTGCCAGCAGCGGGGAAGGGGACAGGGGGTTTCGGTACGAGCAGTACTTC. It specifies CASSGEGDRGFRYEQYF.

The chain joins TRBV11-2 to TRBJ2-7; 11 bases fit TRBD2. Germline CDR1 SGHAT, CDR2 FQNNGV. Trimming took 5 bases from V and 4 from J; bases not matched to a gene: 7. The CDR3 has 15 amino acids. Written as DNA, the CDR3 is TGTGCCAGCAGCCCGGGACTAGCGGTTTTTTACGAGCAGTACTTC. Translating gives CASSPGLAVFYEQYF. The full variable domain, in which reference TRBV11-2 and TRBJ2-7 provide the parts outside the CDR3, is EAGVAQSPRYKIIEKRQSVAFWCNPISGHATLYWYQQILGQGPKLLIQFQNNGVVDDSQLPKDRFSAERLKGVDSTLKIQPAKLEDSAVYLCASSPGLAVFYEQYFGPGTRLTVT.

V gene TRBV18 combines with J gene TRBJ1-2; D uncertain. The CDR3 contains 14 residues. Germline values: CDR1 KGHSH, CDR2 LQKENI. V was cut by 0 bases and J by 4 bases, with 9 bases left in between. CDR3: CASSPPGPTYGYTF. CDR3 DNA: TGTGCCAGCTCACCACCAGGACCTACCTATGGCTACACCTTC.

This clone has a single count. The chain joins TRBV19 to TRBJ2-3; the D gene is possibly TRBD2 (6 bases). The CDR3 consists of 13 residues. Germline CDR1 is LNHDA and CDR2 is SQIVND (reference sequence). The CDR3 DNA follows: TGTGCTCAACTAGCCATTAGCACAGATACGCAGTATTTT. Protein: CAQLAISTDTQYF.

This chain connects TRBV27 to TRBJ2-5; 7 nucleotides match TRBD1. The end of the DNA aligns better with TRBJ2-7, so the J call may be wrong. This CDR3 comprises 15 residues. Germline V gene sequence: CDR1 MNHEY, CDR2 SMNVEV (reference sequence). The CDR3 DNA sequence: TGTGCCAGCAGTATGAGACAGGGAGTGGGGTACGAGCAGTACTTC. Encoded protein: CASSMRQGVGYEQYF.

This clone was counted a few times. J is TRBJ2-7 and V is TRBV7-3; 8 bases are a match to TRBD2. V dropped 3 bases and J dropped 5; count of bases not matched to a gene: 9. The CDR3 spans 15 residues. In germline, CDR1 is SGHTA, CDR2 FQGTGA. This CDR3 reads CASSLSGSSGDEQYF. The CDR3 bases are TGTGCCAGCAGCTTGAGCGGGAGCTCGGGGGACGAGCAGTACTTC.

The chain recombines TRBV5-7 with TRBJ2-2; the D call may be TRBD1 or TRBD2 (5 bases each). TRBV5-7 is known as an ORF, though its function is uncertain. The ends were cut back, 2 bases at V and 4 bases at J, with 15 bases in the middle. The CDR3 spans 16 residues. The CDR3 region is CASSLGEWSGTGELFF. CDR3 nucleotide sequence: TGTGCCAGCAGCTTAGGGGAGTGGTCCGGCACCGGGGAGCTGTTTTTT.

This rearrangement joins TRBV28 to TRBJ1-2; 7 bases are a match to TRBD1. The CDR3 consists of 14 residues. The V segment lost 6 bases and the J segment 7 bases; nucleotides outside the gene matches: 11. From germline, CDR1 is MDHEN and CDR2 SYDVKM. The CDR3 nucleotides read TGTGCCAGCAGCTTCCCCAGGGGGGTGGGTGGCTACACCTTC. It specifies CASSFPRGVGGYTF.

The chain joins TRBV30 to TRBJ2-1, with TRBD2 matching over 9 bases. Germline values: CDR1 GTSNPN, CDR2 SVGIG (reference sequence). V gave up 4 bases and J gave up 15 bases; unmatched junction bases: 13. This CDR3 is 13 amino acids long. The CDR3: CAWKETSGQRAFF. CDR3 bases: TGTGCCTGGAAGGAGACTAGCGGTCAGAGGGCGTTCTTC.